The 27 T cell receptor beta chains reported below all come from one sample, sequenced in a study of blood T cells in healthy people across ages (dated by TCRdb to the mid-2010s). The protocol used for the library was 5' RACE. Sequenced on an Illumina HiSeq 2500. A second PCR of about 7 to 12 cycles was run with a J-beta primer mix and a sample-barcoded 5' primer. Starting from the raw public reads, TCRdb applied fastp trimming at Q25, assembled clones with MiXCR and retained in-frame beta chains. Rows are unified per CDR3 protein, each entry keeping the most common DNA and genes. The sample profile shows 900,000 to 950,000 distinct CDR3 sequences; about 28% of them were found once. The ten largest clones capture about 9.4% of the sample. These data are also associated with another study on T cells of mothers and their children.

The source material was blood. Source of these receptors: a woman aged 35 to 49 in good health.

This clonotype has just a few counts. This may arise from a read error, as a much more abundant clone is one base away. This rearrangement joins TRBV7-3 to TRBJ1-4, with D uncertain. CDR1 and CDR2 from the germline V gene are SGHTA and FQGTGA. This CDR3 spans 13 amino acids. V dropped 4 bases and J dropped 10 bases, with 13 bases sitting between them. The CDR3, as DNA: TGTGCCAGCAGCTCGGGGTATGGTGGAAAACTGTTTTTT. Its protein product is CASSSGYGGKLFF.

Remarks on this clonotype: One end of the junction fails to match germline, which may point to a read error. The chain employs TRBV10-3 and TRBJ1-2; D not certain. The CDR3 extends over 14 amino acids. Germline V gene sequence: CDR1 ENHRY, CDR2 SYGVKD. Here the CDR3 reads CAISDKATNYGYTF. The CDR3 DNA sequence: TGTGCCATTAGTGATAAAGCCACCAACTATGGCTACACCTTC.

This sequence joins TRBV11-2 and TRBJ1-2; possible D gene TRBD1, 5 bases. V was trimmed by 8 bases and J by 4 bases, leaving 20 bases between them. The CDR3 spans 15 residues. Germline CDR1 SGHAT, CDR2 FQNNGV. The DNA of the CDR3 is TGTGCCAGCTCCCTGCCCAGGGCTAGAAGCTATGGCTACACCTTC. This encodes CASSLPRARSYGYTF.

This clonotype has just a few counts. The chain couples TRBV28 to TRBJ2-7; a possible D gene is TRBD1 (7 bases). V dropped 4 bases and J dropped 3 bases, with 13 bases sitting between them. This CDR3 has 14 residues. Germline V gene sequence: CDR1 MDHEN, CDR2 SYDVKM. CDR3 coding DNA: TGTGCCAGCAGTTGGTCGCAGGGGGGCTACGAGCAGTACTTC. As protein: CASSWSQGGYEQYF.

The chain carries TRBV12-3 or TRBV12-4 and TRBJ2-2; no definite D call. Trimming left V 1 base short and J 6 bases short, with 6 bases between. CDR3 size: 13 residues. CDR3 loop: CASSLDGPGELFF. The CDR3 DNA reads TGTGCCAGCAGTTTAGACGGTCCCGGGGAGCTGTTTTTT.

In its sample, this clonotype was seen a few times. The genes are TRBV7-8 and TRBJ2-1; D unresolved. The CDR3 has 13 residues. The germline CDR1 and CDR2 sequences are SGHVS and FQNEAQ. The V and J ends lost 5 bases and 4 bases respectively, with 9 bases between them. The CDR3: CASSIDRYNEQFF. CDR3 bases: TGTGCCAGCAGCATCGACCGATACAATGAGCAGTTCTTC.

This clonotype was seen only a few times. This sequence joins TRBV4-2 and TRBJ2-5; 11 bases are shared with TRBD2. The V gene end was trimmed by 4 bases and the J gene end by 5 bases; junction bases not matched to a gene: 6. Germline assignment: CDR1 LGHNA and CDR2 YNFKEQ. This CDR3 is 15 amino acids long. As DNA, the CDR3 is TGTGCCAGCAGCCCCGGGACTAGCGGTTCGGAGACCCAGTACTTC. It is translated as CASSPGTSGSETQYF.

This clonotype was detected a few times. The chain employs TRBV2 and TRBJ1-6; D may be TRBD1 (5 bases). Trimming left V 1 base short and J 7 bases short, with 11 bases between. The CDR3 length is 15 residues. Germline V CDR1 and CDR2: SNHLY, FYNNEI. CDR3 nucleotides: TGTGCCAGCAGTGAAGGCGTACACAGGAATTCACCCCTCCACTTT. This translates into CASSEGVHRNSPLHF.

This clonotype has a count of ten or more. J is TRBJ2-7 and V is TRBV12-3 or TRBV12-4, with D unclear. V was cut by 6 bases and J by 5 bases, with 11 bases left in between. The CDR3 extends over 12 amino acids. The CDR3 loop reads CASSPQKNEQYF. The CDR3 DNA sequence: TGTGCCAGCAGCCCCCAAAAGAACGAGCAGTACTTC.

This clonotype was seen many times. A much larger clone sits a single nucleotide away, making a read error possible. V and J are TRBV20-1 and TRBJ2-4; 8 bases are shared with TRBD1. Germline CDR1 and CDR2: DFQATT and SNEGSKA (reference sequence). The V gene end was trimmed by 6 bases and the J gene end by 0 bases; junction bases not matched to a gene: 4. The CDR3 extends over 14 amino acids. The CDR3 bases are TGCAGTGCGGCAGGGGGCGAAGCCAAAAACATTCAGTACTTC. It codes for CSAAGGEAKNIQYF.

The DNA for the CDR3 is TGTGCCAGCAGCTTATCGGGACAGCTCACAGATACGCAGTATTTT. Its protein product is CASSLSGQLTDTQYF. The chain employs TRBV7-9 and TRBJ2-3; TRBD1 agrees at 7 bases. V lost 2 bases, J lost 2 bases, and 4 bases stayed unmatched. CDR3 size: 15 residues. CDR1 and CDR2 (germline): SEHNR, FQNEAQ (reference sequence).

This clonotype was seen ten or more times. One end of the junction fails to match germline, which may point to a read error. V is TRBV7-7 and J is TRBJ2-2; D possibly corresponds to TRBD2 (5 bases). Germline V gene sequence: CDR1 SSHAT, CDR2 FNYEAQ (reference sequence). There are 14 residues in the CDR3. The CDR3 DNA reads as TGTGCTAGCAGCTTAGCGAACGGGGCCGGGGAGCTGTTTTTT. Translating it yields CASSLANGAGELFF.

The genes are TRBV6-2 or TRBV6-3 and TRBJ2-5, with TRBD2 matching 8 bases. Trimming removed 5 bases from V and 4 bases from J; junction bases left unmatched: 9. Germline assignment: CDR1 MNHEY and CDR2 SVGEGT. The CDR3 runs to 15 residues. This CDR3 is CASSPLAGGRETQYF. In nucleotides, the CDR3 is TGTGCCAGCAGTCCCTTGGCGGGGGGACGAGAGACCCAGTACTTC.

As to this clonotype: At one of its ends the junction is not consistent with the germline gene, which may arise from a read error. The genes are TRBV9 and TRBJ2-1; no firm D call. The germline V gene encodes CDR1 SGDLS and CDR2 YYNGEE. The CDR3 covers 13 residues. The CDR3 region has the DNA TGTGCCAGCGGCGTTATCATCGGAGCAGCTCTGTTCTTC. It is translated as CASGVIIGAALFF.

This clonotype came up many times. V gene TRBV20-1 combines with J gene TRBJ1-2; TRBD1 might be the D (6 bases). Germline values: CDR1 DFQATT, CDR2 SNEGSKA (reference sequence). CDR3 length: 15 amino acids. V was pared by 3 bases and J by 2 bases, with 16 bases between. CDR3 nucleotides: TGCAGTGCTAGGTCTGCGCCAGGGGAAAACTATGGCTACACCTTC. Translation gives CSARSAPGENYGYTF.

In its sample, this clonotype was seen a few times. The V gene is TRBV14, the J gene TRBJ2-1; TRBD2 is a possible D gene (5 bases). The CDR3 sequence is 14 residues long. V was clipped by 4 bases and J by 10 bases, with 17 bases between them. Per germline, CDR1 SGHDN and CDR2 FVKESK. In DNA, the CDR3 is TGTGCCAGCAGCCCCCTGGAGGCCCTCTACGAGCAGTTCTTC. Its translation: CASSPLEALYEQFF.

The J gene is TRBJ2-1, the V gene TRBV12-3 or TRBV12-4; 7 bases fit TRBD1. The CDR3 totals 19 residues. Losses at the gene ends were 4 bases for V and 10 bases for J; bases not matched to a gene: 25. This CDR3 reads CASSSPNGDRYLSPYEQFF. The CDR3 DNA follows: TGTGCCAGCAGTTCCCCAAACGGGGACAGATACCTATCCCCCTACGAGCAGTTCTTC.

The CDR3 coding sequence is TGTGCCAGCAGCTTGATGTTCGGCGGGCGCACTGAAAAACTGTTTTTT. It yields the protein CASSLMFGGRTEKLFF. V gene TRBV5-6 combines with J gene TRBJ1-4; no firm D call. Germline values: CDR1 SGHDT, CDR2 YYEEEE. The CDR3 runs to 16 residues. V lost 1 base, J lost 7 bases, and 17 bases lay in between.

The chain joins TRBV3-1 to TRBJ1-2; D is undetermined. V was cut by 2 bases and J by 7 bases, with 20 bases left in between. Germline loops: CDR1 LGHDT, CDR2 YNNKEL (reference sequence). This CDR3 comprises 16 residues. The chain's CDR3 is CASSQTNRVLGPGYTF. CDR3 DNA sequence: TGTGCCAGCAGCCAAACCAACAGAGTACTGGGCCCTGGCTACACCTTC.

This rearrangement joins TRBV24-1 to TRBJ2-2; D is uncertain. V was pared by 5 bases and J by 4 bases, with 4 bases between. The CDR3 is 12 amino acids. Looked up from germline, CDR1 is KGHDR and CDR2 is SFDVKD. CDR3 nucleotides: TGTGCCACCAGTGTCCTCACCGGGGAGCTGTTTTTT. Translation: CATSVLTGELFF.

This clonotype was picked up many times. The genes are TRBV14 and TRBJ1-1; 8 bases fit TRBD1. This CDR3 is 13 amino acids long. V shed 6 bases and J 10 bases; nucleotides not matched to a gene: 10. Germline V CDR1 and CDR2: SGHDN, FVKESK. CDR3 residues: CASRLQGGGTAFF. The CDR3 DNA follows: TGTGCCAGCAGACTACAGGGGGGCGGGACAGCTTTCTTT.

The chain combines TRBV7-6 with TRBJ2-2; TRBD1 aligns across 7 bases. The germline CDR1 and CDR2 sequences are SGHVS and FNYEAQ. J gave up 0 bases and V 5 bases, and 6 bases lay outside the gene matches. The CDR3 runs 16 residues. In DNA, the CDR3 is TGTGCCAGCAGCCTAAGACAGGGATCGAACACCGGGGAGCTGTTTTTT. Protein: CASSLRQGSNTGELFF.

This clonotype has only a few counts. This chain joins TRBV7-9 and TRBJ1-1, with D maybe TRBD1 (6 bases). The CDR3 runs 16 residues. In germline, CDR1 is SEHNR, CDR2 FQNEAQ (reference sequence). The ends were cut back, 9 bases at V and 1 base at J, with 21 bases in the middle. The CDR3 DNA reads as TGTGCCAGTACCTCCGGGACACTGGCTGGGAACACTGAAGCTTTCTTT. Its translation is CASTSGTLAGNTEAFF.

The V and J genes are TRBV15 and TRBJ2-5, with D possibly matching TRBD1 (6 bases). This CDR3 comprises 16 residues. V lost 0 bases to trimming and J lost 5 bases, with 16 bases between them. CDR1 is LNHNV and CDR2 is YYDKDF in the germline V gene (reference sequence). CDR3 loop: CATSRDRAGVWETQYF. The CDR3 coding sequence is TGTGCCACCAGCAGAGATCGGGCAGGGGTTTGGGAGACCCAGTACTTC.

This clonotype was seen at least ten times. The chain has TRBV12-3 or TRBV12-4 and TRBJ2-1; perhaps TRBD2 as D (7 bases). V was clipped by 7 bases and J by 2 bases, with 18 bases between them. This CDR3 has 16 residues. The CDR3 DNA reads TGTGCCAGCACCCAAAGATCGGGGGGCCCCTACAATGAGCAGTTCTTC. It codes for CASTQRSGGPYNEQFF.

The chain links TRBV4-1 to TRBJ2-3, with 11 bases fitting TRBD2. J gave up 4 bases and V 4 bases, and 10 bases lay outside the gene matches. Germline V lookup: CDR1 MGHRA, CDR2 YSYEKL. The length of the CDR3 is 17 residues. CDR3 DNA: TGCGCCAGCAGCCCGAGCCTTAGCGGGGGGGCCCCAGATACGCAGTATTTT. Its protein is CASSPSLSGGAPDTQYF.

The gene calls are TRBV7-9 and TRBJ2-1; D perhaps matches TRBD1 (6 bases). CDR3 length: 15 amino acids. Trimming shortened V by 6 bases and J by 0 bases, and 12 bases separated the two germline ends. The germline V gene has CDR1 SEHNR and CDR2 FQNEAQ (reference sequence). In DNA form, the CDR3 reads TGTGCCAGCAGTGAACAGGGTAGCTCCTACAATGAGCAGTTCTTC. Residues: CASSEQGSSYNEQFF. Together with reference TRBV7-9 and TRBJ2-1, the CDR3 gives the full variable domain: DTGVSQNPRHKITKRGQNVTFRCDPISEHNRLYWYRQTLGQGPEFLTYFQNEAQLEKSRLLSDRFSAERPKGSFSTLEIQRTEQGDSAMYLCASSEQGSSYNEQFFGPGTRLTVL.